One sample yielded the 4 T cell receptor beta chains listed below, sequenced in a study of early T cells in non-severe SARS-CoV-2 infection. TCRdb re-called the 5' RACE reads through MiXCR, storing one row per CDR3 protein. There are about 32,000 distinct CDR3 sequences in the sample; 4.1% occur only once, and about 6% lies in the top ten. The sample taken for sequencing was whole blood. The receptors were gathered from an adult who was a healthcare worker with PCR-confirmed SARS-CoV-2 infection or an uninfected control (not recorded which).

This clonotype was observed many times. The V call is TRBV15, the J call TRBJ1-2; the D is unclear. The germline gives CDR1 LNHNV, CDR2 YYDKDF (reference sequence). The V gene lost 1 base and the J gene lost 2 bases, with 8 bases spanning the gap. This CDR3 is built from 14 residues. The CDR3 loop is CATSRGGWNYGYTF. CDR3 coding DNA: TGTGCCACCAGCAGAGGAGGATGGAACTATGGCTACACCTTC.

This clonotype occurred many times. The CDR3 spells CASSLASGTTDEQYF. The CDR3 DNA sequence: TGTGCCAGCAGCTTAGCTAGCGGGACCACCGACGAGCAGTACTTC. The chain recombines TRBV7-9 with TRBJ2-7; TRBD2 agrees at 8 bases. The V segment lost 0 bases and the J segment 5 bases; nucleotides outside the gene matches: 6. This CDR3 comprises 15 residues. Germline assignment: CDR1 SEHNR and CDR2 FQNEAQ (reference sequence).

This clonotype was observed many times. The CDR3 spells CASKNPGQANQPQHF. The CDR3 coding sequence is TGTGCCAGCAAGAACCCGGGACAGGCGAATCAGCCCCAGCATTTT. The rearrangement links TRBV6-6 to TRBJ1-5, with TRBD1 identical over 8 bases. The V gene's germline CDR1 is MNHNY and CDR2 SVGAGI (reference sequence). The CDR3 covers 15 residues. Losses at the gene ends were 7 bases for V and 4 bases for J; bases not matched to a gene: 9.

This chain uses TRBV14 with TRBJ1-4; D not certain. Per the germline V gene, CDR1 is SGHDN and CDR2 is FVKESK. CDR3 length: 15 residues. V was clipped by 0 bases and J by 3 bases, with 8 bases between them. The CDR3: CASSQDGISNEKLFF. As DNA, the CDR3 is TGTGCCAGCAGCCAAGATGGTATATCTAATGAAAAACTGTTTTTT.